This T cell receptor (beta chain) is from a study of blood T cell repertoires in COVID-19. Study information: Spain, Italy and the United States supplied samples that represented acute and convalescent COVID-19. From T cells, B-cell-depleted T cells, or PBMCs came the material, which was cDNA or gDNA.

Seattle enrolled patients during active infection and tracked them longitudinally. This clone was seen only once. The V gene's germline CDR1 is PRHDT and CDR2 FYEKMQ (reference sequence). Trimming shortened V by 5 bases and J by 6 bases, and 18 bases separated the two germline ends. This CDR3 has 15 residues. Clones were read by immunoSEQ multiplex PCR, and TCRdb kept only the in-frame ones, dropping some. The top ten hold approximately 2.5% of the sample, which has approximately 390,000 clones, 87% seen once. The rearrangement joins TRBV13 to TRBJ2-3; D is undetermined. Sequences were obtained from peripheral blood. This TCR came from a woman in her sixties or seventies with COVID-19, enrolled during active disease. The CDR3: CASSIRRVEADTQYF. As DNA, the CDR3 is TGTGCCAGCAGCATAAGGCGCGTTGAAGCGGATACGCAGTATTTT. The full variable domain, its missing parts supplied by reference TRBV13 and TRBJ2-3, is AAGVIQSPRHLIKEKRETATLKCYPIPRHDTVYWYQQGPGQDPQFLISFYEKMQSDKGSIPDRFSAQQFSDYHSELNMSSLELGDSALYFCASSIRRVEADTQYFGPGTRLTVL.